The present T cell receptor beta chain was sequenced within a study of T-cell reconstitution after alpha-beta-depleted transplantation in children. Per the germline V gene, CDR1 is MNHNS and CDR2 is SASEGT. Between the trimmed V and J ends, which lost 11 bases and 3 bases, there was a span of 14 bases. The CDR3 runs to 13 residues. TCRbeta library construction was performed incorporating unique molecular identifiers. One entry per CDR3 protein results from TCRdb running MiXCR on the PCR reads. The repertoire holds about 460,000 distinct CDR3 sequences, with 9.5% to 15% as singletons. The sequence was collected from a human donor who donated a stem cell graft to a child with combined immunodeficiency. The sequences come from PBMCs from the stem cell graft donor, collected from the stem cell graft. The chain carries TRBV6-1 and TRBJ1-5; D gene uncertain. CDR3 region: CAAAPFDNQPQHF. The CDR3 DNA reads TGTGCCGCTGCCCCCTTCGACAATCAGCCCCAGCATTTT.